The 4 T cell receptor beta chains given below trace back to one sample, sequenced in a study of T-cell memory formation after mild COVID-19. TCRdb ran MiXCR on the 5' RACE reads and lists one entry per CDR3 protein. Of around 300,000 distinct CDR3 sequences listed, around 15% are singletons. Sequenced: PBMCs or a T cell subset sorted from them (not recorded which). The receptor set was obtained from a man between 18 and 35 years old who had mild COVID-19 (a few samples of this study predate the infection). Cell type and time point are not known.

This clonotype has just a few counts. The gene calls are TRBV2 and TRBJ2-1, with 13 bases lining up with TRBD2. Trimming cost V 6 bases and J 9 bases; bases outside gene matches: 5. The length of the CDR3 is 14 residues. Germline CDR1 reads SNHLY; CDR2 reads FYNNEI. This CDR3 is CASRGTSGESEQFF. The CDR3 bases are TGTGCCAGCAGAGGGACTAGCGGGGAGTCTGAGCAGTTCTTC. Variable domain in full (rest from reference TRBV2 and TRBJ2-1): EPEVTQTPSHQVTQMGQEVILRCVPISNHLYFYWYRQILGQKVEFLVSFYNNEISEKSEIFDDQFSVERPDGSNFTLKIRSTKLEDSAMYFCASRGTSGESEQFFGPGTRLTVL.

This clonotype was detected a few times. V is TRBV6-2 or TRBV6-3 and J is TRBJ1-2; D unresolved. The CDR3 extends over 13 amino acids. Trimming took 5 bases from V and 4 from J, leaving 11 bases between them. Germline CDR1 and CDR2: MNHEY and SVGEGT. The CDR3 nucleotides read TGTGCCAGCAGTCCAACAGTATTCTATGGCTACACCTTC. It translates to CASSPTVFYGYTF.

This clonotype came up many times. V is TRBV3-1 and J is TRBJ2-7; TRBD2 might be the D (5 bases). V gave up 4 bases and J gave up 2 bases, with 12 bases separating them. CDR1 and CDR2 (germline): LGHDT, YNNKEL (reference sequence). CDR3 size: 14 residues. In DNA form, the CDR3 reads TGTGCCAGCAGCCGGAGTGGGAGCCCCTACGAGCAGTACTTC. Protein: CASSRSGSPYEQYF.

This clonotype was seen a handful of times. CDR3 bases: TGCGCCAGCAGCCCGGGGAAGGGGGGGCCGGGAGATACGCAGTATTTT. Its protein product is CASSPGKGGPGDTQYF. The chain has TRBV4-3 and TRBJ2-3; tentative D call: TRBD2 (7 bases). The germline gives CDR1 LGHNA, CDR2 YSLEER. V lost 4 bases, J lost 5 bases, and 19 bases lay in between. The CDR3 is 16 amino acids.